This T cell receptor (beta chain) was found in a study of neoadjuvant anti-PD-1 for oral cavity cancer. This clone was recorded a few times. With V trimmed by 2 bases and J by 5 bases, 5 bases remained unmatched. The CDR3 consists of 15 residues. Specified time point: after neoadjuvant nivolumab, at surgical resection. No culture or expansion preceded analysis of these blood cells. Profiling relied on immunoSEQ multiplex PCR, and the TCRdb table lists in-frame clones only, not all of them. The sample lists fewer than 15,000 clones, around 79% occurring once. The TCR was taken from a person between 40 and 85 years old with oral cavity squamous cell carcinoma. This chain joins TRBV5-3 and TRBJ2-2; 8 nucleotides align to TRBD2. TRBV5-3 is given ORF status, its function remaining uncertain. The source material was PBMCs, sampled after nivolumab (anti-PD-1) treatment. The DNA for the CDR3 is TGTGCCAGAAGCTTTTACGGGAGGGGTACCGGGGAGCTGTTTTTT. Its protein product is CARSFYGRGTGELFF.